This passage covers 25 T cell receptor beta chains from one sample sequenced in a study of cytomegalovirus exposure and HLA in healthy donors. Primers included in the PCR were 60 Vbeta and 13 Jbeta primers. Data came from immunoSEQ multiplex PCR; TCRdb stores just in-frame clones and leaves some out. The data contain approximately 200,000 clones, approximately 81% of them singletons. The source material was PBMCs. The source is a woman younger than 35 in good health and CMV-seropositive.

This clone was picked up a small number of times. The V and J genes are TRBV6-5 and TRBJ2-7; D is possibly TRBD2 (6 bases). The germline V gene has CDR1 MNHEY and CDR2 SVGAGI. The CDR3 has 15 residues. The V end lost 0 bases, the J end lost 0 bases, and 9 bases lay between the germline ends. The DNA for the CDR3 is TGTGCCAGCAGTTACTCGACCGGGGGCTCCTACGAGCAGTACTTC. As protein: CASSYSTGGSYEQYF.

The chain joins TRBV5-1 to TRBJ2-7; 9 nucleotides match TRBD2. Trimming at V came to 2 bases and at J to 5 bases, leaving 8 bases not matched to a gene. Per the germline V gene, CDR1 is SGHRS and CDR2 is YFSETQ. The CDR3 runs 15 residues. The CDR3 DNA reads TGCGCCAGCAGCTTCGGGGGGACTAGCCCCAACGAGCAGTACTTC. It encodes CASSFGGTSPNEQYF.

CDR3 region: CASRSTGSTEAFF. CDR3 in DNA: TGTGCCAGCAGGAGTACAGGGTCGACTGAAGCTTTCTTT. The rearrangement links TRBV27 to TRBJ1-1; tentatively, D is TRBD1 (6 bases). The CDR3 is 13 amino acids. Germline CDR1 and CDR2: MNHEY and SMNVEV (reference sequence). Trimming stripped 6 bases from V and 5 bases from J, with 13 bases between.

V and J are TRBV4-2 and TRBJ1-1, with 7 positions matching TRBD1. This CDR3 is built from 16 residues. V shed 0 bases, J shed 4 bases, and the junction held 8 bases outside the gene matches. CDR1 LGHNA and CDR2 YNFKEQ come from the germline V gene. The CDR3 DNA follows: TGTGCCAGCAGCCAAGATATGGGACAGCAACTCACTGAAGCTTTCTTT. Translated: CASSQDMGQQLTEAFF.

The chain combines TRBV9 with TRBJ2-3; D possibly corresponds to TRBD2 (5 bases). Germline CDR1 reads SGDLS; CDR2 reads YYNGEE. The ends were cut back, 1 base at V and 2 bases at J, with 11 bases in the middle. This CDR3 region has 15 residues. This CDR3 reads CASSVTGVVTDTQYF. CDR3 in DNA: TGTGCCAGCAGCGTAACCGGGGTAGTCACAGATACGCAGTATTTT.

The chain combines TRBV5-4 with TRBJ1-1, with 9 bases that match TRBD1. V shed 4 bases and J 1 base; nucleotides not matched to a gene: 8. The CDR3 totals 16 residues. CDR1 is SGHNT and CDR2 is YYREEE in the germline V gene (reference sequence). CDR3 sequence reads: CASSGDRDYPNTEAFF. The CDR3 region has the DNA TGTGCCAGCAGCGGGGACAGGGACTACCCGAACACTGAAGCTTTCTTT.

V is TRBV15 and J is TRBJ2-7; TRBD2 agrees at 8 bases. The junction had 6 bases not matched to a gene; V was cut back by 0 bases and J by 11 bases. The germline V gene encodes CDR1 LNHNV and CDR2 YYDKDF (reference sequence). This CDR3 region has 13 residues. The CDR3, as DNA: TGTGCCACCAGCAGAGATACCGGGACTAGGGAGTACTTC. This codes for CATSRDTGTREYF. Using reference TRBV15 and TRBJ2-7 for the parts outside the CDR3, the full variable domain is DAMVIQNPRYQVTQFGKPVTLSCSQTLNHNVMYWYQQKSSQAPKLLFHYYDKDFNNEADTPDNFQSRRPNTSFCFLDIRSPGLGDTAMYLCATSRDTGTREYFGPGTRLTVT.

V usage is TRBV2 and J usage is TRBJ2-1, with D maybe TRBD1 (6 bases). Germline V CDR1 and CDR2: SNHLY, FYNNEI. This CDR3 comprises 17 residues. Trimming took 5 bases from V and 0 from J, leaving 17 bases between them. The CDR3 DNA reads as TGTGCCAGCAGTAGCCGGGACAACCTCGGCTCCTACAATGAGCAGTTCTTC. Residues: CASSSRDNLGSYNEQFF. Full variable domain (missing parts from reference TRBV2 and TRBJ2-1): EPEVTQTPSHQVTQMGQEVILRCVPISNHLYFYWYRQILGQKVEFLVSFYNNEISEKSEIFDDQFSVERPDGSNFTLKIRSTKLEDSAMYFCASSSRDNLGSYNEQFFGPGTRLTVL.

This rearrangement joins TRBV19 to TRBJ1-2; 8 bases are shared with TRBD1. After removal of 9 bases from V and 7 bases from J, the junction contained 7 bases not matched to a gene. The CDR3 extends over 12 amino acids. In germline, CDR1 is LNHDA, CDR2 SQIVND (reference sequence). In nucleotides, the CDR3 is TGTGCCAGCCAGACAGGGGATTTTGGCTACACCTTC. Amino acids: CASQTGDFGYTF.

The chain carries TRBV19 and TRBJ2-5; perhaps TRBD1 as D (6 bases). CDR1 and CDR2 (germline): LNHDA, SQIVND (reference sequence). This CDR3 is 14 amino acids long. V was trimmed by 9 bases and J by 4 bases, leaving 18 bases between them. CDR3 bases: TGTGCCAGCAGTGGGTGGGGGCGGACAGAGACCCAGTACTTC. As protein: CASSGWGRTETQYF.

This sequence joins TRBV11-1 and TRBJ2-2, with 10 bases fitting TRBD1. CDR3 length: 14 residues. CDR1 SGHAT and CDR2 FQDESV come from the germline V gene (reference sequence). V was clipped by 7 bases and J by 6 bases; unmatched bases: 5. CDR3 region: CASNRQGAAGELFF. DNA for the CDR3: TGTGCCAGCAACCGACAGGGGGCGGCCGGGGAGCTGTTTTTT.

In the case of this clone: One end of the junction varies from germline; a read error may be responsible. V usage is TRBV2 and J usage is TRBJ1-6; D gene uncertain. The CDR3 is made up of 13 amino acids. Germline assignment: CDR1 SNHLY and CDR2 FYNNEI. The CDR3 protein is CASMAPTNSPLHF. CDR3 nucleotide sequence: TGTGCCAGCATGGCCCCGACTAATTCACCCCTTCACTTT.

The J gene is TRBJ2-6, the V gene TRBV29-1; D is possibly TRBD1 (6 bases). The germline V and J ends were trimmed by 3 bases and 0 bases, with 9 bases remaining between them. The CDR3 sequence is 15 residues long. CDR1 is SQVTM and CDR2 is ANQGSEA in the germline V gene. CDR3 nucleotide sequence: TGCAGCGTTGAGGTAGGGGGCTCTGGGGCCAACGTCCTGACTTTC. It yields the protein CSVEVGGSGANVLTF.

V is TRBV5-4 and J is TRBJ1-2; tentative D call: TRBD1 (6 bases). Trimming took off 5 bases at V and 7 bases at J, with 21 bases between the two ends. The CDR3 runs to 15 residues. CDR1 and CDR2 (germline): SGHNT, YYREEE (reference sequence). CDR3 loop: CASSQRGGIAGGYTF. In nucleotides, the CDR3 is TGTGCCAGCAGTCAGAGGGGGGGTATTGCAGGTGGCTACACCTTC.

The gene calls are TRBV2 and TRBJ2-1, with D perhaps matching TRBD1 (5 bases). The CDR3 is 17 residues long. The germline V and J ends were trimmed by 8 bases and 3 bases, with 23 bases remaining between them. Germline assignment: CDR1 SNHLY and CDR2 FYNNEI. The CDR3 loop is CASPPATDLYLYNEQFF. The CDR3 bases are TGTGCCAGCCCGCCAGCGACAGACCTATACCTCTACAATGAGCAGTTCTTC.

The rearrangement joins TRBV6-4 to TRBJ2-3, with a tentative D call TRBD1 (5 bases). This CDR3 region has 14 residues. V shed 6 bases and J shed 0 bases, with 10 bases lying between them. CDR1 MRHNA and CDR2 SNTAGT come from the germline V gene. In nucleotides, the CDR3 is TGTGCCAGCAGCTCGACAGATAGCACAGATACGCAGTATTTT. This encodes CASSSTDSTDTQYF.

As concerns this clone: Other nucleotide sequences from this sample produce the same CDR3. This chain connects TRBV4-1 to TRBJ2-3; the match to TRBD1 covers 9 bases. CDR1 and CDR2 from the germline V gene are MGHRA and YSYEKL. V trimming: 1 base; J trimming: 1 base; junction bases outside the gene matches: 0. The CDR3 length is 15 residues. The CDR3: CASSQGDRGTDTQYF. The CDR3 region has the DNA TGCGCCAGCAGCCAAGGGGACAGGGGCACAGATACGCAGTATTTT.

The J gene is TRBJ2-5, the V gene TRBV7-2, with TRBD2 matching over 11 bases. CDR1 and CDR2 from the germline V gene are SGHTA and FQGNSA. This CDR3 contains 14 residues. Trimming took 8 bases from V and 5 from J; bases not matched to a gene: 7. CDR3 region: CASDLAGGSETQYF. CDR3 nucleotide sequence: TGTGCCAGCGACCTAGCGGGGGGTTCGGAGACCCAGTACTTC. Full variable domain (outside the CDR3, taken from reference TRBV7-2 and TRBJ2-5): GAGVSQSPSNKVTEKGKDVELRCDPISGHTALYWYRQSLGQGLEFLIYFQGNSAPDKSGLPSDRFSAERTGGSVSTLTIQRTQQEDSAVYLCASDLAGGSETQYFGPGTRLLVL.

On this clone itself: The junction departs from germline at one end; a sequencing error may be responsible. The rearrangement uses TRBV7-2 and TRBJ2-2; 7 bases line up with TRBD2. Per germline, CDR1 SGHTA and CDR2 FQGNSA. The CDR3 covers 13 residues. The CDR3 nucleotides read TGTGCCAGCAGCTTAAGTTGGGGGGGTACTGTTTCTTTT. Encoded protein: CASSLSWGGTVSF. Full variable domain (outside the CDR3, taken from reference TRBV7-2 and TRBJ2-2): GAGVSQSPSNKVTEKGKDVELRCDPISGHTALYWYRQSLGQGLEFLIYFQGNSAPDKSGLPSDRFSAERTGGSVSTLTIQRTQQEDSAVYLCASSLSWGGTVSFGEGSRLTVL.

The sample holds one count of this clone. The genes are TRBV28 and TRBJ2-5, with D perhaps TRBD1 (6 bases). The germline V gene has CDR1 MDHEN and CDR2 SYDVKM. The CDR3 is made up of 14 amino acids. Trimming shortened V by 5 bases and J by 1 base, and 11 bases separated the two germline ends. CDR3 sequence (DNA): TGTGCCAGCAGTGGTTACAGGGTCCAAGAGACCCAGTACTTC. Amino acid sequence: CASSGYRVQETQYF. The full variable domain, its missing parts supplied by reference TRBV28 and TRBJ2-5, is DVKVTQSSRYLVKRTGEKVFLECVQDMDHENMFWYRQDPGLGLRLIYFSYDVKMKEKGDIPEGYSVSREKKERFSLILESASTNQTSMYLCASSGYRVQETQYFGPGTRLLVL.

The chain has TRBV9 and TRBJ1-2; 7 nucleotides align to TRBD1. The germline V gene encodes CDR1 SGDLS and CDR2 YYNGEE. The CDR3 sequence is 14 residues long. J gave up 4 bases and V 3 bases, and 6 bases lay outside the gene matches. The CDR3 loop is CASSDTGEGYGYTF. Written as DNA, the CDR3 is TGTGCCAGCAGCGACACAGGGGAAGGCTATGGCTACACCTTC.

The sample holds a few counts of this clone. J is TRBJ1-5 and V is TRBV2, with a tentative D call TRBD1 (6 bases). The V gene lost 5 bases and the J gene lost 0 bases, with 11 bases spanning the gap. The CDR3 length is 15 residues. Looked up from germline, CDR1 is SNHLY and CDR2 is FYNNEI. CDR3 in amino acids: CASSSTGSSNQPQHF. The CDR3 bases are TGTGCCAGCAGTTCTACAGGGAGTAGCAATCAGCCCCAGCATTTT.

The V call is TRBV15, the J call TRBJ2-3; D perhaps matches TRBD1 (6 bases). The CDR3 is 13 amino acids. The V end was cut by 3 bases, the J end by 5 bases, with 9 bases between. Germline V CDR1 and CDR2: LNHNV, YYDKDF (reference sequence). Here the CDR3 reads CATSSIQGDTQYF. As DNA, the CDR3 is TGTGCCACCAGCAGTATACAGGGAGATACGCAGTATTTT.

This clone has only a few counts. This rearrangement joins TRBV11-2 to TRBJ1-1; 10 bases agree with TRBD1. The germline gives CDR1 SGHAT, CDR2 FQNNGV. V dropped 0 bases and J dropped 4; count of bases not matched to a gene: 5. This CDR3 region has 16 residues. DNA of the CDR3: TGTGCCAGCAGCTTAGATAGGGACAGGGGATTCACTGAAGCTTTCTTT. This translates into CASSLDRDRGFTEAFF.

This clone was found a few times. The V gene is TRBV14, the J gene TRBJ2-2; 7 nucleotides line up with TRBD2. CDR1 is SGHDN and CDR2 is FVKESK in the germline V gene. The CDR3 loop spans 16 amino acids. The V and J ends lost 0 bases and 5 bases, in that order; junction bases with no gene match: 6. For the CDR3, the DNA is TGTGCCAGCAGCCAAGATTCGGGAGGTGTGACCGGGGAGCTGTTTTTT. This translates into CASSQDSGGVTGELFF.